This entry concerns a single T cell receptor (beta chain). Antigen: not known. The entry originates in a study of T cell responses to AZD1222 COVID-19 vaccine. Findings of the study overall: CD4 TCRs linked to vaccination spanned spike, dominating at 160-218 and 743-854.

Clones were sequenced by immunoSEQ multiplex PCR, and TCRdb holds only the in-frame ones, with some missing. The sample records 55,000 to 65,000 clones, 65% to 80% being singletons. V shed 0 bases, J shed 9 bases, and the junction held 3 bases outside the gene matches. Germline values: CDR1 SGDLS, CDR2 YYNGEE. The CDR3 loop spans 14 amino acids. Material: peripheral blood, obtained 28 days after the second AZD1222 dose. The chain joins TRBV9 to TRBJ2-1; 10 bases align to TRBD2. The TCR originated in an adult who received the AZD1222 COVID-19 vaccine. CDR3 sequence: CASSVALAGTEQFF. CDR3 nucleotides: TGTGCCAGCAGCGTAGCACTAGCGGGGACTGAGCAGTTCTTC.